This T cell receptor beta chain was captured by sequencing in a study of OX40 agonist ivuxolimab in advanced cancers. Study results and caveats: Clones of CD4+ and CD8+ blood T cells grew by week 6 at doses of 0.1 to 3.0 mg/kg.

Method: immunoSEQ multiplex PCR; TCRdb's copy keeps in-frame clones and lacks some. The data show over 60,000 clones, around 80% seen once. This clone was counted only a few times. What it binds is not known. This TCR derives from an adult with an advanced solid tumor such as melanoma, head and neck, liver or kidney cancer. The source was CD4+ or CD8+ T cells sorted from blood, collected in a trial of the OX40 agonist ivuxolimab.

CDR3 region: CASSPWDGEKLFF. CDR3 DNA sequence: TGTGCCAGCTCACCATGGGATGGTGAAAAACTGTTTTTT. The genes are TRBV18 and TRBJ1-4; D unclear. V dropped 2 bases and J dropped 7 bases, with 8 bases sitting between them. Germline lookup yields CDR1 KGHSH and CDR2 LQKENI. CDR3 length: 13 residues.